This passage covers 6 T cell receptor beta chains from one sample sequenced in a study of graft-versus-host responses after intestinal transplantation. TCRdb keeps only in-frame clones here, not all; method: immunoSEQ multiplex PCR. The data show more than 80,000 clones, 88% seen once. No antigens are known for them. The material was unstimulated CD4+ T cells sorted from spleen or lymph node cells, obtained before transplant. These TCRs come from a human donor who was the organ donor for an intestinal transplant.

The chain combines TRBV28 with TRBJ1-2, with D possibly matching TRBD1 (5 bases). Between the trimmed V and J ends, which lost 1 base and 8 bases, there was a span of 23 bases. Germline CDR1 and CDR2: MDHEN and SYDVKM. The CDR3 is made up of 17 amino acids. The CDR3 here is CASSLSLRRDWWRGYTF. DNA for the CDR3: TGTGCCAGCAGTTTATCTCTAAGACGGGACTGGTGGAGGGGCTACACCTTC.

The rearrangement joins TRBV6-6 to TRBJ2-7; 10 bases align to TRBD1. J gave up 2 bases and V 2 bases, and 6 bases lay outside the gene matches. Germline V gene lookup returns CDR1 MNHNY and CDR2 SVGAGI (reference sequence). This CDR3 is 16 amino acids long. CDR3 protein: CASSYGGTGVTYEQYF. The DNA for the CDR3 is TGTGCCAGCAGTTACGGGGGGACAGGGGTAACCTACGAGCAGTACTTC.

The CDR3 here is CASSPGGARTEAFF. CDR3 DNA: TGCGCCAGCAGCCCAGGAGGGGCGAGGACTGAAGCTTTCTTT. The V and J genes are TRBV4-1 and TRBJ1-1; maybe TRBD1 (5 bases). The CDR3 is 14 amino acids. The germline CDR1 and CDR2 sequences are MGHRA and YSYEKL. V lost 4 bases, J lost 5 bases, and 14 bases lay in between.

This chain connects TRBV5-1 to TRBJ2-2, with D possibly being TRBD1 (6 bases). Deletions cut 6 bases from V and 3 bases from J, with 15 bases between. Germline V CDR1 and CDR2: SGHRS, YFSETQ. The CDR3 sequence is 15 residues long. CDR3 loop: CASNLWTDDTGELFF. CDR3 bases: TGCGCCAGCAACCTGTGGACAGACGACACCGGGGAGCTGTTTTTT.

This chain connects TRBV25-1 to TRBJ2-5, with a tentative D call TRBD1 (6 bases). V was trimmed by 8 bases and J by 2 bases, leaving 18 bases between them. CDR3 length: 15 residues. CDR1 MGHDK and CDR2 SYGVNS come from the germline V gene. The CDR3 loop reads CASGGVAQGQETQYF. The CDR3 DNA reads TGTGCCAGCGGTGGGGTGGCACAGGGTCAAGAGACCCAGTACTTC.

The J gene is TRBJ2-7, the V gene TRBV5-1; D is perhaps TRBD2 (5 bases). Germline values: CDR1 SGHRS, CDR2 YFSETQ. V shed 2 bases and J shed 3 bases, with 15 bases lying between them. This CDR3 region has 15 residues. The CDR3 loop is CASSFGRGNIYEQYF. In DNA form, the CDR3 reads TGCGCCAGCAGCTTCGGACGAGGGAACATCTACGAGCAGTACTTC.